Following are 16 T cell receptor beta chains from one sample sequenced in a study of CD4 T cells in relation to SARS-CoV-2 and coronaviruses. Profiled with immunoSEQ multiplex PCR; TCRdb holds only in-frame clones, not every one. The repertoire holds 60,000 or so clones, with about 94% as singletons. The unexposed donors gave CD4+ T cells in about 2011-2019, prior to COVID-19. The material sequenced was naive CD4+ T cells from PBMCs. The subset was: naive CD4+ T cells isolated by negative enrichment. These receptor sequences come from a human donor in good health.

This chain connects TRBV19 to TRBJ2-6; 11 bases are a match to TRBD1. This CDR3 spans 17 amino acids. Germline V CDR1 and CDR2: LNHDA, SQIVND (reference sequence). The V gene end was trimmed by 8 bases and the J gene end by 2 bases; junction bases not matched to a gene: 8. This CDR3 reads CASRTGTGGAGANVLTF. CDR3 sequence (DNA): TGTGCCAGTCGGACCGGGACAGGGGGGGCTGGGGCCAACGTCCTGACTTTC.

The V gene is TRBV7-9, the J gene TRBJ1-1, with D possibly matching TRBD1 (6 bases). V lost 7 bases and J lost 4, with 25 bases in between. The CDR3 sequence is 17 residues long. Germline values: CDR1 SEHNR, CDR2 FQNEAQ (reference sequence). CDR3: CASNRPTTGRRVTEAFF. CDR3 nucleotide sequence: TGTGCCAGCAACCGCCCAACCACAGGGCGCAGGGTCACTGAAGCTTTCTTT.

The V gene is TRBV30, the J gene TRBJ2-7; D is unresolved. CDR3 length equals 11 residues. CDR1 is GTSNPN, CDR2 SVGIG, per germline (reference sequence). V was trimmed by 0 bases and J by 1 base, leaving 1 base between them. CDR3 coding DNA: TGTGCCTGGAGTGTATCCTACGAGCAGTACTTC. Amino acid sequence: CAWSVSYEQYF.

CDR3 bases: TGTGCCAGCAGTTCAGATAGCAATCAGCCCCAGCATTTT. Amino acids: CASSSDSNQPQHF. The chain employs TRBV28 and TRBJ1-5; no firm D call. Germline-derived CDR1 and CDR2 are MDHEN and SYDVKM. The CDR3 has 13 amino acids. V shed 4 bases and J shed 0 bases, with 4 bases lying between them. The full variable domain, with the rest looked up from reference TRBV28 and TRBJ1-5, is DVKVTQSSRYLVKRTGEKVFLECVQDMDHENMFWYRQDPGLGLRLIYFSYDVKMKEKGDIPEGYSVSREKKERFSLILESASTNQTSMYLCASSSDSNQPQHFGDGTRLSIL.

The chain is built from TRBV9 and TRBJ2-3; 7 nucleotides match TRBD2. This CDR3 region has 16 residues. In germline, CDR1 is SGDLS, CDR2 YYNGEE. The junction had 6 bases not matched to a gene; V was cut back by 0 bases and J by 2 bases. In DNA, the CDR3 is TGTGCCAGCAGCGTAGACGTAGGGACTAACACAGATACGCAGTATTTT. Amino acids: CASSVDVGTNTDTQYF.

This chain uses TRBV3-1 (or the pseudogene TRBV3-2) with TRBJ1-2, with 9 positions matching TRBD1. CDR1 and CDR2 from the germline V gene are LGHDT and YNNKEL (reference sequence). CDR3 size: 16 residues. V trimming: 0 bases; J trimming: 6 bases; junction bases outside the gene matches: 8. The CDR3 here is CASSQELGQGYHGYTF. In nucleotides, the CDR3 is TGTGCCAGCAGCCAAGAATTAGGACAGGGGTATCATGGCTACACCTTC.

Here the CDR3 DNA reads TGCGCCAGCAGCTTGGCCCAACGATTCGGGATCCTAAGCTCCTACAATGAGCAGTTCTTC. It codes for CASSLAQRFGILSSYNEQFF. The chain uses TRBV5-1 and TRBJ2-1, with TRBD2 as a possible D gene (5 bases). The CDR3 contains 20 residues. Germline V gene data show CDR1 as SGHRS and CDR2 as YFSETQ. V was clipped by 0 bases and J by 0 bases, with 22 bases between them.

The chain has TRBV6-1 and TRBJ1-3, with D tentatively TRBD1 (5 bases). This CDR3 is built from 17 residues. The V end lost 0 bases, the J end lost 3 bases, and 15 bases lay between the germline ends. The V gene's germline CDR1 is MNHNS and CDR2 SASEGT. The CDR3 is CASSEAWGGSYGNTIYF. CDR3 in DNA: TGTGCCAGCAGTGAAGCGTGGGGGGGAAGTTATGGAAACACCATATATTTT.

The J gene is TRBJ2-5, the V gene TRBV5-1; TRBD2 matches 11 bases. V shed 4 bases and J 4 bases; nucleotides not matched to a gene: 9. The germline CDR1 and CDR2 sequences are SGHRS and YFSETQ. This CDR3 region has 16 residues. CDR3 loop: CASSTNGGLAGETQYF. The DNA for the CDR3 is TGCGCCAGCAGCACAAACGGAGGACTAGCGGGAGAGACCCAGTACTTC.

The rearrangement uses TRBV5-1 and TRBJ2-1, with TRBD2 matching over 8 bases. The CDR3 runs 16 residues. Germline V lookup: CDR1 SGHRS, CDR2 YFSETQ. With 2 bases clipped from V and 0 bases from J, the junction kept 4 bases outside the gene matches. The CDR3 spells CASSLKRGSSYNEQFF. As DNA, the CDR3 is TGCGCCAGCAGCTTAAAGCGGGGGAGCTCCTACAATGAGCAGTTCTTC.

J is TRBJ2-1 and V is TRBV9; D gene unclear. Germline V lookup: CDR1 SGDLS, CDR2 YYNGEE. The CDR3 has 15 amino acids. Trimming left V 0 bases short and J 7 bases short, with 14 bases between. The CDR3 nucleotides read TGTGCCAGCAGCGTAGGCGTTTCGGCGGTAAATGAGCAGTTCTTC. Translated, it gives CASSVGVSAVNEQFF. The variable domain in full, with the rest retrieved from reference TRBV9 and TRBJ2-1, is DSGVTQTPKHLITATGQRVTLRCSPRSGDLSVYWYQQSLDQGLQFLIQYYNGEERAKGNILERFSAQQFPDLHSELNLSSLELGDSALYFCASSVGVSAVNEQFFGPGTRLTVL.

CDR3: CASSLGGVRRETQYF. The CDR3 DNA follows: TGCGCCAGCAGCTTGGGGGGGGTGAGGCGAGAGACCCAGTACTTC. V usage is TRBV5-1 and J usage is TRBJ2-5; the D gene is possibly TRBD2 (6 bases). The CDR3 totals 15 residues. The V gene's germline CDR1 is SGHRS and CDR2 YFSETQ. The ends were cut back, 0 bases at V and 4 bases at J, with 13 bases in the middle.

This chain uses TRBV2 with TRBJ1-2, with D possibly TRBD1 on 5 matching bases. The CDR3 sequence is 14 residues long. The germline CDR1 and CDR2 sequences are SNHLY and FYNNEI. With 6 bases removed from V and 10 bases from J, the gap between germline ends came to 21 bases. The CDR3: CASRPRQSSLFYTF. The CDR3 DNA reads TGTGCCAGCAGGCCCCGACAGTCCTCTTTATTCTACACCTTC.

The gene calls are TRBV2 and TRBJ2-1, with 11 nucleotides matching TRBD2. Germline CDR1 reads SNHLY; CDR2 reads FYNNEI. This CDR3 spans 15 amino acids. The V and J ends lost 6 bases and 5 bases, in that order; junction bases with no gene match: 6. The CDR3, as DNA: TGTGCCAGCAGGAAGGGGACTAGCGGCAACAATGAGCAGTTCTTC. Its translation: CASRKGTSGNNEQFF.

The rearrangement links TRBV5-1 to TRBJ1-2; possibly TRBD1 for D (6 bases). The V end lost 1 base, the J end lost 4 bases, and 11 bases lay between the germline ends. Per the germline V gene, CDR1 is SGHRS and CDR2 is YFSETQ. The CDR3 is 14 amino acids. This CDR3 is CASSLYGGLYGYTF. CDR3 sequence (DNA): TGCGCCAGCAGCTTGTACGGGGGCCTCTATGGCTACACCTTC.

The rearrangement joins TRBV27 to TRBJ2-3, with unresolved D. The CDR3 runs 14 residues. Germline loops: CDR1 MNHEY, CDR2 SMNVEV (reference sequence). V was pared by 7 bases and J by 3 bases, with 14 bases between. CDR3 in amino acids: CASTSWTRTDTQYF. The CDR3 DNA sequence: TGTGCCAGCACCTCGTGGACGAGGACAGATACGCAGTATTTT.